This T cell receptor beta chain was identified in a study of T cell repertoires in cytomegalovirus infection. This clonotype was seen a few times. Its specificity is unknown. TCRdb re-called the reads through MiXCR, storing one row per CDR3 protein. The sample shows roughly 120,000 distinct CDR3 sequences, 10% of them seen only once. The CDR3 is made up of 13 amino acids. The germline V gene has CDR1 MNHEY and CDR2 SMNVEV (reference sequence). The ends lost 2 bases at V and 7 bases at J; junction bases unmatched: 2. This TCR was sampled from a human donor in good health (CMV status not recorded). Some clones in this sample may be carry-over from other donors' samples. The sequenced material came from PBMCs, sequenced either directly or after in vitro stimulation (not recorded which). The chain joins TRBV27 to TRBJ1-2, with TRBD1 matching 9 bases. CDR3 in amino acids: CASSLHRGLGYTF. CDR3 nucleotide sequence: TGTGCCAGCAGTTTACACAGGGGGCTTGGCTACACCTTC.